This paragraph covers one TCR beta chain sequence. Its antigen is unidentified. This entry is derived from a study of T cells expressing NK-cell markers. Overall study: The study drew TCR beta repertoires from sorted CD3+CD56+NKG2C+, CD3+CD56+NKG2C- and CD3+CD56-NKG2C+ T cells. Seven HCMV-seropositive donors and one seronegative donor made up the eight sequenced donors. Study-level points and caveats: Whether expanded NKG2C-expressing T cell clones recognize HCMV is unknown.

TCRdb reprocessed the 5' RACE reads and keeps a single row for each CDR3 protein, giving no DNA. With 550,000 to 600,000 distinct CDR3 sequences in the sample, the ten largest clones hold around 3.3%. The sequenced sample was blood T cells: a sorted CD56 or NKG2C T cell subset, CD4+ or CD8+ T cells, or bulk PBMC T cells (not recorded which). This receptor was identified in a man in his late teens or twenties in good health.

The CDR3 region is CASSLLLAETLYEQYF. The chain employs TRBV12-3 or TRBV12-4 and TRBJ2-7; TCRdb lists TRBD2, though no DNA is available to test this call. CDR3 length: 16 residues.